The 2 T cell receptor beta chains given below trace back to one sample, sequenced in a study of blood T cells in healthy people across ages. Using a J-beta primer mix together with a sample-barcoded 5' primer, a second PCR was run for roughly 7 to 12 cycles. A single record per CDR3 protein comes from TCRdb applying MiXCR to the 5' RACE reads. The sample shows about 900,000 distinct CDR3 sequences, approximately 49% of them seen only once. Sequenced material: blood. These receptors came from a man aged 25-45 years in good health.

This chain links TRBV7-9 with TRBJ2-3; no clear D. In germline, CDR1 is SEHNR, CDR2 FQNEAQ (reference sequence). The CDR3 loop spans 13 amino acids. Deletions cut 5 bases from V and 6 bases from J, with 12 bases between. For the CDR3, the DNA is TGTGCCAGCAGCCCCGCAGCGTCCGATACGCAGTATTTT. This gives the protein CASSPAASDTQYF.

The chain links TRBV21-1 to TRBJ2-1; the D segment call TRBD2 is taken from the table without a DNA check. TRBV21-1 constitutes a pseudogene. CDR3 length: 18 amino acids. As DNA, the CDR3 is TGTGCCAGCAGCAATACCTCAGTCCTTGGCGGGGGGGTCAATGAGCAGTTCTTC. It codes for CASSNTSVLGGGVNEQFF.